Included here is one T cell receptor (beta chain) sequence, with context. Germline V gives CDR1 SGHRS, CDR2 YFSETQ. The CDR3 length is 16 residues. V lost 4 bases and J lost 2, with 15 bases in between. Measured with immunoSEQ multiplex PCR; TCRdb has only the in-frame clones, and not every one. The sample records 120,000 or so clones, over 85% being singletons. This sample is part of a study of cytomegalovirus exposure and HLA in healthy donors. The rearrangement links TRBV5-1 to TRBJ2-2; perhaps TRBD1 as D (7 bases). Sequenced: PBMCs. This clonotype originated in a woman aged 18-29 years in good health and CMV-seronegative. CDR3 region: CASSRGTAPNTGELFF. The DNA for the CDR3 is TGCGCCAGCAGCCGGGGGACAGCTCCTAACACCGGGGAGCTGTTTTTT.